One and the same sample provided the 29 T cell receptor beta chains below, sequenced in a study of T cell responses to AZD1222 COVID-19 vaccine. Generated by immunoSEQ multiplex PCR, the TCRdb table keeps only in-frame clones and is missing some. The profile covers 85,000 to 100,000 clones, with approximately 91% appearing a single time and about 20% taken by the ten largest. The starting material was peripheral blood, obtained on day 0 of AZD1222 vaccination. These receptors all stem from an adult in good health.

The rearrangement links TRBV3-1 (or the pseudogene TRBV3-2) to TRBJ2-7; D is unclear. V lost 8 bases, J lost 2 bases, and 7 bases lay in between. This CDR3 region has 11 residues. Germline CDR1 LGHDT, CDR2 YNNKEL (reference sequence). The CDR3 nucleotides read TGTGCCAGCGGGCAGGCCTACGAGCAGTACTTC. Amino acids: CASGQAYEQYF.

The genes are TRBV12-3 or TRBV12-4 and TRBJ2-2; D uncertain. V lost 5 bases and J lost 3, with 4 bases in between. This CDR3 spans 12 amino acids. CDR3 coding DNA: TGTGCCAGCAGTCCTGACACCGGGGAGCTGTTTTTT. Amino acids: CASSPDTGELFF.

This sequence joins TRBV3-1 (or the pseudogene TRBV3-2) and TRBJ2-1, with D perhaps assigned TRBD1 or TRBD2 (6 bases each). The CDR3 extends over 14 amino acids. With 3 bases removed from V and 9 bases from J, the gap between germline ends came to 15 bases. Germline CDR1 LGHDT, CDR2 YNNKEL (reference sequence). CDR3 sequence (DNA): TGTGCCAGCAGCCATTCCGTAGGGGGGTCTGAGCAGTTCTTC. Amino acid sequence: CASSHSVGGSEQFF.

This chain joins TRBV4-1 and TRBJ2-1; 8 bases match TRBD1. Trimming removed 3 bases from V and 0 bases from J; junction bases left unmatched: 7. This CDR3 has 17 residues. Germline-derived CDR1 and CDR2 are MGHRA and YSYEKL. The CDR3 here is CASSHHRTGISYNEQFF. For the CDR3, the DNA is TGCGCCAGCAGCCATCACCGGACAGGGATCTCCTACAATGAGCAGTTCTTC.

The CDR3 spells CASSPLYETTGELFF. The CDR3, as DNA: TGTGCCAGCTCACCACTATATGAAACTACCGGGGAGCTGTTTTTT. The gene calls are TRBV18 and TRBJ2-2, with D unclear. CDR1 KGHSH and CDR2 LQKENI come from the germline V gene. With 1 base removed from V and 5 bases from J, the gap between germline ends came to 11 bases. The CDR3 runs to 15 residues.

The CDR3 is CASSTGTGREQYF. The DNA for the CDR3 is TGTGCCAGCAGTACGGGGACAGGTCGGGAGCAGTACTTC. The V call is TRBV27, the J call TRBJ2-7; TRBD1 matches 8 bases. The J segment lost 7 bases and the V segment lost 5 bases, leaving 7 bases of the junction unmatched. Germline V gene sequence: CDR1 MNHEY, CDR2 SMNVEV (reference sequence). The CDR3 has 13 amino acids.

The CDR3 sequence: CASSPNVGNNQPQHF. The CDR3 DNA reads TGTGCCAGCAGCCCCAACGTCGGGAACAATCAGCCCCAGCATTTT. The V gene is TRBV7-9, the J gene TRBJ1-5; D call uncertain. Trimming took 5 bases from V and 3 from J, leaving 14 bases between them. This CDR3 contains 15 residues. The germline V gene has CDR1 SEHNR and CDR2 FQNEAQ (reference sequence).

The rearrangement uses TRBV7-6 and TRBJ2-2; D not certain. Between the trimmed V and J ends, which lost 5 bases and 4 bases, there was a span of 17 bases. The V gene's germline CDR1 is SGHVS and CDR2 FNYEAQ. The CDR3 loop spans 16 amino acids. CDR3 DNA: TGTGCCAGCAGCCCCTCTTTGAAGGCCGGCACCGGGGAGCTGTTTTTT. It specifies CASSPSLKAGTGELFF.

This clone was seen once. The rearrangement links TRBV7-9 to TRBJ2-5; a weak D match, TRBD2 (5 bases). Trimming pared 5 bases from V and 5 bases from J, leaving 12 bases between. There are 13 residues in the CDR3. Germline CDR1 and CDR2: SEHNR and FQNEAQ (reference sequence). CDR3 sequence: CASSVGRVETQYF. DNA for the CDR3: TGTGCCAGCAGCGTAGGGAGAGTCGAGACCCAGTACTTC.

This chain joins TRBV6-5 and TRBJ1-4; no firm D call. Germline assignment: CDR1 MNHEY and CDR2 SVGAGI. The germline V and J ends were trimmed by 9 bases and 0 bases, with 5 bases remaining between them. The CDR3 length is 12 residues. The CDR3 sequence is CASGATNEKLFF. The CDR3 DNA reads as TGTGCCAGTGGTGCAACTAATGAAAAACTGTTTTTT.

This chain connects TRBV10-3 to TRBJ1-1; D is perhaps TRBD1 (5 bases). The germline V gene encodes CDR1 ENHRY and CDR2 SYGVKD. V was cut by 4 bases and J by 0 bases, with 18 bases left in between. CDR3 length: 17 residues. As DNA, the CDR3 is TGTGCCATCAGTGGAGGGACGAACTTACTGATGAACACTGAAGCTTTCTTT. It codes for CAISGGTNLLMNTEAFF.

V and J are TRBV27 and TRBJ1-2; TRBD1 matches 9 bases. Germline CDR1 reads MNHEY; CDR2 reads SMNVEV (reference sequence). Trimming took 8 bases from V and 3 from J; bases not matched to a gene: 10. CDR3 size: 15 residues. The CDR3 reads CASSPGTGFDYGYTF. The CDR3 DNA sequence: TGTGCCAGCTCACCCGGGACAGGGTTTGACTATGGCTACACCTTC.

The chain has TRBV6-1 and TRBJ1-2; D is possibly TRBD1 (5 bases). V lost 3 bases and J 2 bases, leaving 16 bases between the germline ends. Germline CDR1 and CDR2: MNHNS and SASEGT. The CDR3 covers 16 residues. The CDR3 protein is CASSDNPPAGNYGYTF. The DNA of the CDR3 is TGTGCCAGCAGTGACAATCCCCCGGCAGGGAACTATGGCTACACCTTC.

CDR3 coding DNA: TGTGCCAGCAGCTTAGGGGGACAGGTCAAGGATGAGCAGTTCTTC. It translates to CASSLGGQVKDEQFF. This rearrangement joins TRBV11-3 to TRBJ2-1; 8 nucleotides align to TRBD1. J gave up 8 bases and V 1 base, and 7 bases lay outside the gene matches. The length of the CDR3 is 15 residues. Germline V gene lookup returns CDR1 SGHNT and CDR2 YENEEA.

This clone was counted a few times. V and J are TRBV9 and TRBJ1-6; 7 nucleotides agree with TRBD1. V was clipped by 4 bases and J by 7 bases; unmatched bases: 5. CDR3 length: 14 amino acids. CDR1 SGDLS and CDR2 YYNGEE come from the germline V gene. The CDR3 DNA follows: TGTGCCAGCAGCTCCAGGGGGGGAAATTCACCCCTCCACTTT. This encodes CASSSRGGNSPLHF. The entire variable domain, with the rest obtained from reference TRBV9 and TRBJ1-6, is as follows: DSGVTQTPKHLITATGQRVTLRCSPRSGDLSVYWYQQSLDQGLQFLIQYYNGEERAKGNILERFSAQQFPDLHSELNLSSLELGDSALYFCASSSRGGNSPLHFGNGTRLTVT.

This clone was recorded once. The chain has TRBV9 and TRBJ1-1; D not certain. Trimming left V 4 bases short and J 1 base short, with 11 bases between. This CDR3 contains 14 residues. The germline V gene encodes CDR1 SGDLS and CDR2 YYNGEE. The CDR3: CASSPGLTNTEAFF. The CDR3 DNA sequence: TGTGCCAGCAGCCCCGGTCTAACGAACACTGAAGCTTTCTTT.

The table lists this clone with a count of one. The V call is TRBV4-1, the J call TRBJ2-5, with 11 bases aligning to TRBD1. J was trimmed by 4 bases and V by 0 bases; bases with no gene match: 4. The CDR3 runs to 16 residues. CDR1 and CDR2 from the germline V gene are MGHRA and YSYEKL. CDR3 amino acids: CASSQDGTGGAETQYF. CDR3 nucleotide sequence: TGCGCCAGCAGCCAAGACGGGACAGGGGGAGCAGAGACCCAGTACTTC.

CDR3 in DNA: TGTGCCAGCAGCTTAGCCCGTCTGCCCAATCAGCCCCAGCATTTT. It encodes CASSLARLPNQPQHF. The chain is built from TRBV7-8 and TRBJ1-5; D not certain. Per germline, CDR1 SGHVS and CDR2 FQNEAQ. V shed 0 bases and J shed 3 bases, with 9 bases lying between them. This CDR3 comprises 15 residues.

The chain is built from TRBV18 and TRBJ1-1, with 7 bases identical to TRBD1. The CDR3 is made up of 15 amino acids. From germline, CDR1 is KGHSH and CDR2 LQKENI. Germline trimming cut 4 bases from V and 4 bases from J; bases unmatched to any gene: 9. CDR3 protein: CASSLTGPVGTEAFF. CDR3 in DNA: TGTGCCAGCTCACTGACAGGGCCGGTAGGCACTGAAGCTTTCTTT.

V usage is TRBV2 and J usage is TRBJ1-5, with TRBD1 as a possible D gene (6 bases). V was clipped by 5 bases and J by 1 base, with 12 bases between them. The length of the CDR3 is 15 residues. Germline-derived CDR1 and CDR2 are SNHLY and FYNNEI. The CDR3 loop reads CASSKSQGSNQPQHF. The CDR3 DNA reads TGTGCCAGCAGTAAGTCCCAGGGGAGCAATCAGCCCCAGCATTTT.

The gene calls are TRBV10-3 and TRBJ1-2; D call uncertain. Germline V CDR1 and CDR2: ENHRY, SYGVKD. Trimming removed 0 bases at V and 5 bases at J, with 13 bases between. CDR3 length: 15 residues. CDR3 in amino acids: CAISESAEPLYGYTF. The DNA for the CDR3 is TGTGCCATCAGTGAGTCAGCAGAACCCTTGTATGGCTACACCTTC.

Only a few counts were recorded for this clone. The J gene is TRBJ2-2, the V gene TRBV7-9; a possible D gene is TRBD1 (5 bases). Germline CDR1 reads SEHNR; CDR2 reads FQNEAQ (reference sequence). V was cut by 8 bases and J by 3 bases, with 16 bases left in between. This CDR3 has 15 amino acids. The CDR3 DNA follows: TGTGCCAGCCAAAGAAGGACAACCTACACCGGGGAGCTGTTTTTT. Translation: CASQRRTTYTGELFF. Full variable domain (missing parts from reference TRBV7-9 and TRBJ2-2): DTGVSQNPRHKITKRGQNVTFRCDPISEHNRLYWYRQTLGQGPEFLTYFQNEAQLEKSRLLSDRFSAERPKGSFSTLEIQRTEQGDSAMYLCASQRRTTYTGELFFGEGSRLTVL.

The rearrangement links TRBV10-3 to TRBJ2-7, with TRBD1 identical over 9 bases. V lost 3 bases to trimming and J lost 4 bases; unmatched junction nucleotides: 1. Looked up from germline, CDR1 is ENHRY and CDR2 is SYGVKD. CDR3 size: 13 residues. CDR3 amino acids: CAISEDRGYEQYF. CDR3 DNA: TGTGCCATCAGTGAAGACAGGGGGTACGAGCAGTACTTC.

This clone was recorded only once. The V and J genes are TRBV15 and TRBJ1-3, with D perhaps matching TRBD1 (5 bases). The CDR3 contains 14 residues. From germline, CDR1 is LNHNV and CDR2 YYDKDF (reference sequence). V was pared by 0 bases and J by 7 bases, with 10 bases between. In DNA, the CDR3 is TGTGCCACCAGCAGAGATGGGGGGAGCAACACCATATATTTT. It codes for CATSRDGGSNTIYF.

V and J are TRBV28 and TRBJ1-3; D is possibly TRBD1 (5 bases). V lost 3 bases, J lost 8 bases, and 20 bases lay in between. The CDR3 length is 16 residues. The germline gives CDR1 MDHEN, CDR2 SYDVKM. CDR3 coding DNA: TGTGCCAGCAGTTTGCCCACAGCCACTCGCAGGGACACCATATATTTT. This encodes CASSLPTATRRDTIYF.

The chain carries TRBV7-2 and TRBJ2-2; D remains unclear. The CDR3 totals 13 residues. Between the trimmed V and J ends, which lost 7 bases and 0 bases, there was a span of 6 bases. Germline CDR1 is SGHTA and CDR2 is FQGNSA. The CDR3 region has the DNA TGTGCCAGCATGAACGCGAACACCGGGGAGCTGTTTTTT. It encodes CASMNANTGELFF.

For the CDR3, the DNA is TGTGCCAGCAGCGTTCGGGACGGGAACTACGAGCAGTACTTC. The encoded protein is CASSVRDGNYEQYF. The rearrangement joins TRBV9 to TRBJ2-7, with D possibly called TRBD1 or TRBD2 (5 bases each). The germline CDR1 and CDR2 sequences are SGDLS and YYNGEE. V lost 2 bases and J lost 3, with 12 bases in between. This CDR3 has 14 residues.

The chain has TRBV19 and TRBJ1-5, with 10 bases that match TRBD1. After removal of 1 base from V and 0 bases from J, the junction contained 6 bases not matched to a gene. There are 18 residues in the CDR3. CDR1 is LNHDA, CDR2 SQIVND, per germline (reference sequence). The DNA of the CDR3 is TGTGCCAGTAGTATAGGAGGGACAGGGGCTTATAGCAATCAGCCCCAGCATTTT. Amino acid sequence: CASSIGGTGAYSNQPQHF.

V and J are TRBV4-1 and TRBJ2-5, with 10 bases identical to TRBD2. Trimming removed 6 bases from V and 4 bases from J; junction bases left unmatched: 8. The CDR3 extends over 15 amino acids. In germline, CDR1 is MGHRA, CDR2 YSYEKL. The chain's CDR3 is CASRRIAGGTETQYF. The CDR3 coding sequence is TGCGCCAGCAGGAGAATAGCGGGGGGAACAGAGACCCAGTACTTC.